The present T cell receptor (beta chain) was sequenced within a study of T cell changes during pregnancy in multiple sclerosis. TCRdb keeps only in-frame clones here, not all; method: immunoSEQ multiplex PCR. This table has some 56,000 clones, 90% to 95% appearing once. CDR1 is SEHNR and CDR2 is FQNEAQ in the germline V gene (reference sequence). The V end was cut by 1 base, the J end by 1 base, with 10 bases between. This CDR3 is 15 amino acids long. V and J are TRBV7-9 and TRBJ1-2; maybe TRBD1 (5 bases). This TCR was recovered from a female donor in good health, enrolled as a control in a pregnancy study. The sample was peripheral blood, taken in the third trimester of pregnancy. The CDR3 here is CASSLGGSNNYGYTF. The CDR3 region has the DNA TGTGCCAGCAGCTTAGGGGGCTCCAATAACTATGGCTACACCTTC.